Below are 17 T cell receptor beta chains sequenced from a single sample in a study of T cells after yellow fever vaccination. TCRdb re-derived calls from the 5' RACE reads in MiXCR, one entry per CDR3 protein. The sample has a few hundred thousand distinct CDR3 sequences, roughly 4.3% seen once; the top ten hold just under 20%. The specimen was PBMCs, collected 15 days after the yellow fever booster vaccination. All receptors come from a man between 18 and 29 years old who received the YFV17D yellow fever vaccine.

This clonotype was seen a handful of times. CDR3 sequence (DNA): TGTGCCAGCGCGCCTTATCGGACAGGGGACACCTTCTCTGGGGCCAACGTCCTGACTTTC. It codes for CASAPYRTGDTFSGANVLTF. The chain couples TRBV6-4 to TRBJ2-6, with 9 bases matching TRBD1. CDR3 size: 20 residues. The trim removed 8 bases at V and 0 bases at J, leaving 17 bases unmatched. Germline CDR1 and CDR2: MRHNA and SNTAGT.

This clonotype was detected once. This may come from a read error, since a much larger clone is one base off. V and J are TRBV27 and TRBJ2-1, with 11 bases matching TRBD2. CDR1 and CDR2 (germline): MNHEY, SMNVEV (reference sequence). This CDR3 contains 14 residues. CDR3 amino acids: CASSSSGGYNEQLF. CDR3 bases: TGTGCCAGCAGTTCTAGCGGGGGGTACAATGAGCAGCTCTTC.

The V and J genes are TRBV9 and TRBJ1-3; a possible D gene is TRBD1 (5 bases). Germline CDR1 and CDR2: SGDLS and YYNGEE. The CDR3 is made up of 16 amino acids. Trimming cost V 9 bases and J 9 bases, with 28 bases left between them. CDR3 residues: CATKMRGPDSGGTIYF. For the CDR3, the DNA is TGTGCCACCAAGATGCGAGGGCCTGACTCCGGGGGCACCATATATTTT.

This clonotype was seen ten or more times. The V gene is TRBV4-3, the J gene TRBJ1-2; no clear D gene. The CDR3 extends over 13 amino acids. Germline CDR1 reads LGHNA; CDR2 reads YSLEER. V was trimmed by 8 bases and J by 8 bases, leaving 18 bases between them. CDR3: CASGAFGRFGYTF. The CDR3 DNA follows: TGCGCCAGCGGCGCTTTCGGCCGCTTCGGCTACACCTTC.

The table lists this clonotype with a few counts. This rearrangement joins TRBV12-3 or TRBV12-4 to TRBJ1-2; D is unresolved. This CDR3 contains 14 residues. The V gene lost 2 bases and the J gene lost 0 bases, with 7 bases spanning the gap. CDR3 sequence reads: CASSLSPPNYGYTF. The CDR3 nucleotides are TGTGCCAGCAGTTTAAGTCCGCCTAACTATGGCTACACCTTC.

CDR3 residues: CASRLLGGGTDTQYF. DNA for the CDR3: TGTGCCAGCAGGCTGCTGGGGGGTGGCACAGATACGCAGTATTTT. The chain couples TRBV5-4 to TRBJ2-3, with D possibly TRBD2 on 6 matching bases. CDR1 and CDR2 from the germline V gene are SGHNT and YYREEE (reference sequence). Trimming removed 5 bases at V and 1 base at J, with 14 bases between. The CDR3 sequence is 15 residues long.

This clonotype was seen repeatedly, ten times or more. CDR3 residues: CASSLVGLAGPDTQYF. DNA for the CDR3: TGTGCCAGCAGCTTAGTAGGACTAGCGGGTCCAGATACGCAGTATTTT. This sequence joins TRBV7-8 and TRBJ2-3; 11 nucleotides align to TRBD2. Germline trimming cut 1 base from V and 4 bases from J; bases unmatched to any gene: 4. Looked up from germline, CDR1 is SGHVS and CDR2 is FQNEAQ. This CDR3 comprises 16 residues.

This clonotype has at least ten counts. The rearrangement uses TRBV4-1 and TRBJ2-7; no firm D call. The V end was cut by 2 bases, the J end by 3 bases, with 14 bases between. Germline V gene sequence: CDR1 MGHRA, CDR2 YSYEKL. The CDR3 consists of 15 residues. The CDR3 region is CASSQMDPGLYEQYF. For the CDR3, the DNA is TGCGCCAGCAGCCAAATGGACCCCGGGCTCTACGAGCAGTACTTC.

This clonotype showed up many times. CDR3 sequence reads: CASSRQAEVWDTQYF. The CDR3 region has the DNA TGTGCCAGCAGCCGCCAGGCGGAGGTGTGGGATACGCAGTATTTT. The rearrangement joins TRBV4-2 to TRBJ2-3, with TRBD2 as a possible D gene (5 bases). The length of the CDR3 is 15 residues. Per the germline V gene, CDR1 is LGHNA and CDR2 is YNFKEQ. V was trimmed by 4 bases and J by 6 bases, leaving 17 bases between them.

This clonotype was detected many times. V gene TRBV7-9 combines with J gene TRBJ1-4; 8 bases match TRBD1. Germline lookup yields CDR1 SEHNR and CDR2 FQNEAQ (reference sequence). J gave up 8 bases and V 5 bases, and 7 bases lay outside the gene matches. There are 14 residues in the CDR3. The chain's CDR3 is CASSRTGIGEKLFF. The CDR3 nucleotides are TGTGCCAGCAGCCGGACAGGGATCGGCGAAAAACTGTTTTTT.

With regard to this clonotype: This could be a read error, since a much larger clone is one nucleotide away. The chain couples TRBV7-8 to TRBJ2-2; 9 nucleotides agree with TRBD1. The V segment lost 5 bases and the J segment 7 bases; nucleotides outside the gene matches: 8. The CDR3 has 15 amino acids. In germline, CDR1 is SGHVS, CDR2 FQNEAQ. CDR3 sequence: CASSPRDRACGELFF. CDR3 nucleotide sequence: TGTGCCAGCAGCCCTCGGGACAGGGCGTGCGGGGAGCTGTTTTTT.

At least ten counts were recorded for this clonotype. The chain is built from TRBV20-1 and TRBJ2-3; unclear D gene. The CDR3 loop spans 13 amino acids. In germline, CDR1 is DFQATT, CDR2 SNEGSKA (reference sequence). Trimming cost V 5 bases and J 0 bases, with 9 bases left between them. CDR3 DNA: TGCAGTGCTCCCGCCCATAGCACAGATACGCAGTATTTT. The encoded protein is CSAPAHSTDTQYF.

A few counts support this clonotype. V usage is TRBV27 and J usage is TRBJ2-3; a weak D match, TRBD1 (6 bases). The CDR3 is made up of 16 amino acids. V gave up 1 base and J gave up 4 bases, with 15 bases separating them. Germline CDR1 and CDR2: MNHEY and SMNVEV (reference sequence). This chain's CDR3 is CASSLLPYRVADTQYF. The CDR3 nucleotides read TGTGCCAGCAGTTTATTACCTTACAGGGTTGCAGATACGCAGTATTTT.

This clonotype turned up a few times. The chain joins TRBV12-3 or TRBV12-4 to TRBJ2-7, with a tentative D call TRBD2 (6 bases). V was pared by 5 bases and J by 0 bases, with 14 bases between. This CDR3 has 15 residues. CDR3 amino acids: CASSKGLSSSYEQYF. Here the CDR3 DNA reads TGTGCCAGCAGTAAGGGACTCTCAAGCTCCTACGAGCAGTACTTC.

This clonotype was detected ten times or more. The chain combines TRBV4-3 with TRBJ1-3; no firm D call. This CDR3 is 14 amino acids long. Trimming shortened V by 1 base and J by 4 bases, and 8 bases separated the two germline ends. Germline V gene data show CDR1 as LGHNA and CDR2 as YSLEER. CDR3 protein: CASSQGLAGNTIYF. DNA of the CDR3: TGCGCCAGCAGCCAAGGTTTAGCCGGAAACACCATATATTTT.

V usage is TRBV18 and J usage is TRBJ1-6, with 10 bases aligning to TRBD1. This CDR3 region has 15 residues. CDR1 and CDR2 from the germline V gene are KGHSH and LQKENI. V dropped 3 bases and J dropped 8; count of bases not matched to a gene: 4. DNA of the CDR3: TGTGCCAGCTCACCCATCGGGACAGGGGATTCACCCCTCCACTTT. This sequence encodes CASSPIGTGDSPLHF.

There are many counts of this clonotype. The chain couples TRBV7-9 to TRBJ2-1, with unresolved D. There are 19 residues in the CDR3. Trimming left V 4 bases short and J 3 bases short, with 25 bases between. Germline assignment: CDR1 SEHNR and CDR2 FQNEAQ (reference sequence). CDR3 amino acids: CASSYSYPRPRILYNEQFF. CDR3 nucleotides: TGTGCCAGCAGCTACAGTTACCCCCGACCGAGGATACTCTACAATGAGCAGTTCTTC.